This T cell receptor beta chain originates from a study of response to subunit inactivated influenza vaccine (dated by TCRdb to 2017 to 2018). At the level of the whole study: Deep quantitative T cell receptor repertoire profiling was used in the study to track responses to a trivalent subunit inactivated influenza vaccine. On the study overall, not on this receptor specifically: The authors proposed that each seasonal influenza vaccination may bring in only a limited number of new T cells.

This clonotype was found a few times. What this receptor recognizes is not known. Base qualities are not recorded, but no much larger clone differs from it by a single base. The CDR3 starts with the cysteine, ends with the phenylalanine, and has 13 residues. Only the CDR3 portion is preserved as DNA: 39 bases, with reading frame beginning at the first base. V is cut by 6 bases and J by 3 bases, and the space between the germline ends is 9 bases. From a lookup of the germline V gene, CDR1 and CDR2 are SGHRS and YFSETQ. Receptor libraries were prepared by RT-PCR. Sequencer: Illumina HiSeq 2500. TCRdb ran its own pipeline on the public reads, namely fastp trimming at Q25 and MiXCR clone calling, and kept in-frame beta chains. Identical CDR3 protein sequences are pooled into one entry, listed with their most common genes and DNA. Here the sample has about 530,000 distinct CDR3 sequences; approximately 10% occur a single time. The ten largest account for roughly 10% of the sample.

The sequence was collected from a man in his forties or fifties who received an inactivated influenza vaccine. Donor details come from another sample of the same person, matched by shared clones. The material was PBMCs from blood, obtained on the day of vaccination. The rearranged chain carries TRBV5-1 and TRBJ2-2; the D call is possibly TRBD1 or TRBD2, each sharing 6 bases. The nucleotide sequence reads TGCGCCAGCAACGGGGGCGACACCGGGGAGCTGTTTTTT. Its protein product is CASNGGDTGELFF.